Shown below are 4 T cell receptor beta chains from a single sample sequenced in a study of cytomegalovirus exposure and HLA in healthy donors (dated by TCRdb to the late 2010s). The library was obtained by the immunoSEQ multiplex PCR assay. TCRdb provides this immuneACCESS table in a form limited to in-frame rearrangements. Some clones are lacking; in checked studies, under half of them reflect an unresolved V gene, and why the rest are absent is not known. In this sample the table shows fewer than 400,000 clones, around 86% of which occur a single time. The ten largest clones add up to about 0.8% of the sample. The sequencing sample was made of PBMCs. These receptors were taken from a woman aged 18-35 years in good health and CMV-seronegative.

The gene calls are TRBV11-2 and TRBJ2-7; the match to TRBD2 covers 8 bases. Trimming took 1 base from V and 5 from J; bases not matched to a gene: 13. The CDR3 loop spans 17 amino acids. CDR1 is SGHAT and CDR2 is FQNNGV in the germline V gene. The CDR3 loop reads CASSLAGGLAEGNEQYF. The CDR3 nucleotides are TGTGCCAGCAGCTTAGCGGGGGGGCTAGCGGAGGGTAACGAGCAGTACTTC.

V usage is TRBV7-9 and J usage is TRBJ2-7; D remains ambiguous. Trimming stripped 1 base from V and 1 base from J, with 5 bases between. This CDR3 region has 13 residues. Germline CDR1 SEHNR, CDR2 FQNEAQ (reference sequence). In nucleotides, the CDR3 is TGTGCCAGCAGCTTAGGACTTTCCTACGAGCAGTACTTC. Translated, it gives CASSLGLSYEQYF. Full variable domain (missing parts from reference TRBV7-9 and TRBJ2-7): DTGVSQNPRHKITKRGQNVTFRCDPISEHNRLYWYRQTLGQGPEFLTYFQNEAQLEKSRLLSDRFSAERPKGSFSTLEIQRTEQGDSAMYLCASSLGLSYEQYFGPGTRLTVT.

The CDR3 sequence is CASSSSPGGRSYEQYF. The CDR3 DNA reads as TGTGCCAGCAGTTCCTCCCCAGGGGGGAGATCCTACGAGCAGTACTTC. This chain connects TRBV6-5 to TRBJ2-7; D may be TRBD1 (7 bases). This CDR3 has 16 residues. The germline V and J ends were trimmed by 4 bases and 1 base, with 17 bases remaining between them. The germline V gene encodes CDR1 MNHEY and CDR2 SVGAGI.

This clone is a singleton in its sample. J is TRBJ1-1 and V is TRBV5-1; 7 bases map to TRBD1. V was pared by 4 bases and J by 5 bases, with 8 bases of the junction left unmatched. The length of the CDR3 is 14 residues. The V gene's germline CDR1 is SGHRS and CDR2 YFSETQ. The CDR3 nucleotides read TGCGCCAGCAGCATCGACGCAGGGGGGACTGAAGCTTTCTTT. Amino acids: CASSIDAGGTEAFF.